This T cell receptor beta chain stems from a study of cytomegalovirus exposure and HLA in healthy donors. This clone was observed a handful of times. The antigen is not known. The germline V gene has CDR1 SGDLS and CDR2 YYNGEE. The V gene lost 0 bases and the J gene lost 2 bases, with 10 bases spanning the gap. The CDR3 runs 15 residues. The study ran its PCR with 60 Vbeta and 13 Jbeta primers. The data were produced by immunoSEQ multiplex PCR, yet TCRdb's version contains in-frame clones alone and is incomplete. The table lists 110,000 or so clones, roughly four fifths of them singletons. Study-wide findings and caveats: In the analysis, some V segments, TRBV6-2 and TRBV6-3 included, were excluded as indistinguishable. Presence/absence analyses assumed roughly uniform sequencing depth across donors, which may not hold. Analysis was carried out at a later point, and it linked a missense DCLRE1C variant to TCR beta V- and J-gene trimming. In vitro data verified three CMV-associated chains as specific for CMV antigens.

The chain links TRBV9 to TRBJ2-3, with unresolved D. The specimen was PBMCs. The TCR sequence derives from a woman younger than 35 in good health and CMV-seronegative. The CDR3 spells CASSVDPVFTDTQYF. CDR3 nucleotide sequence: TGTGCCAGCAGCGTAGACCCGGTCTTCACAGATACGCAGTATTTT. The variable domain in full, with the rest retrieved from reference TRBV9 and TRBJ2-3, is DSGVTQTPKHLITATGQRVTLRCSPRSGDLSVYWYQQSLDQGLQFLIQYYNGEERAKGNILERFSAQQFPDLHSELNLSSLELGDSALYFCASSVDPVFTDTQYFGPGTRLTVL.